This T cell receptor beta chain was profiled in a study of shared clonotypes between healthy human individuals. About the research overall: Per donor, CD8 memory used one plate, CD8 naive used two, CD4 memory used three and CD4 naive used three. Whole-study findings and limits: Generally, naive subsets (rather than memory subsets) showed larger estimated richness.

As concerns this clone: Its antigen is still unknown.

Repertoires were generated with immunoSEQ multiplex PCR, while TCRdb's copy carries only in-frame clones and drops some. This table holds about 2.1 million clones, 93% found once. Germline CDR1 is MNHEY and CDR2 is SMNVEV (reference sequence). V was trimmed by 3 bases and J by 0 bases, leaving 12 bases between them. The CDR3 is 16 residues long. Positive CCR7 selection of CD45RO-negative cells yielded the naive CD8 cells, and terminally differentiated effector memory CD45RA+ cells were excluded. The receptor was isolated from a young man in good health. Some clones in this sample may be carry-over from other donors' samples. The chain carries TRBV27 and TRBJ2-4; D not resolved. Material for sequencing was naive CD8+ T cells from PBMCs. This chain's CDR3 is CASSLQMTLAKNIQYF. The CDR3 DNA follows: TGTGCCAGCAGTTTGCAAATGACCCTAGCCAAAAACATTCAGTACTTC.